The 27 T cell receptor beta chains below all came from one sample that was sequenced in a study of metastatic and nonmetastatic thyroid tumors. TCRdb redid the clone calls on the PCR reads using MiXCR. The data contain about 10,000 clones, about 25% of them singletons. Patients underwent thyroid surgery, and none had received any treatment before it. The source material was tumor tissue. These receptors came from a female donor with papillary thyroid cancer or a benign thyroid nodule (not recorded which). Some clones in this sample may be carry-over from other donors' samples.

In its sample, this clone ranks as large. This rearrangement joins TRBV20-1 to TRBJ1-2; 8 bases align to TRBD1. This CDR3 is 16 amino acids long. CDR1 and CDR2 (germline): DFQATT, SNEGSKA (reference sequence). After removal of 3 bases from V and 3 bases from J, the junction contained 12 bases not matched to a gene. The CDR3: CSASPGTGGQYYGYTF. DNA for the CDR3: TGCAGTGCTAGTCCCGGGACAGGAGGCCAATACTATGGCTACACCTTC.

The chain links TRBV27 to TRBJ2-3, with no clear D. Germline V lookup: CDR1 MNHEY, CDR2 SMNVEV (reference sequence). The CDR3 is made up of 14 amino acids. V was trimmed by 8 bases and J by 1 base, leaving 13 bases between them. The CDR3 DNA follows: TGTGCCAGCCGCTCCCCGACTCGCACAGATACGCAGTATTTT. Translating it yields CASRSPTRTDTQYF.

The chain joins TRBV19 to TRBJ1-5; D unresolved. The length of the CDR3 is 12 residues. Germline lookup yields CDR1 LNHDA and CDR2 SQIVND (reference sequence). V lost 5 bases, J lost 4 bases, and 6 bases lay in between. CDR3 in amino acids: CASSPRNQPQHF. CDR3 DNA sequence: TGTGCCAGTAGTCCCCGGAATCAGCCCCAGCATTTT.

This clone was counted between two and nine times. The chain joins TRBV2 to TRBJ1-6; TRBD1 aligns across 8 bases. This CDR3 has 15 amino acids. The trim removed 9 bases at V and 0 bases at J, leaving 4 bases unmatched. CDR1 and CDR2 (germline): SNHLY, FYNNEI. The CDR3 region is CASYRGYSYNSPLHF. CDR3 sequence (DNA): TGTGCCAGTTACAGGGGGTACTCCTATAATTCACCCCTCCACTTT.

V and J are TRBV12-3 or TRBV12-4 and TRBJ2-7, with TRBD2 identical over 7 bases. V lost 6 bases and J lost 2; bases outside the gene matches: 1. The CDR3 is 12 residues long. The CDR3 region has the DNA TGTGCCAGCAGCGGACTAGCCTACGAGCAGTACTTC. This sequence encodes CASSGLAYEQYF.

Within the sample, this clone is medium-sized. The chain uses TRBV6-1 and TRBJ1-4; 7 bases agree with TRBD1. This CDR3 spans 15 amino acids. With 2 bases clipped from V and 7 bases from J, the junction kept 7 bases outside the gene matches. From germline, CDR1 is MNHNS and CDR2 SASEGT. In nucleotides, the CDR3 is TGTGCCAGCAGTGAATTGGACAGGTTCGGTGAAAAACTGTTTTTT. Its translation: CASSELDRFGEKLFF.

This clone was found many times. CDR3 sequence reads: CASSLPGGGSGELFF. As DNA, the CDR3 is TGTGCCAGCAGTCTTCCCGGGGGGGGATCAGGGGAGCTGTTTTTT. The chain is built from TRBV28 and TRBJ2-2; 8 positions agree with TRBD2. V lost 5 bases, J lost 8 bases, and 10 bases stayed unmatched. CDR1 and CDR2 from the germline V gene are MDHEN and SYDVKM. There are 15 residues in the CDR3.

The chain combines TRBV6-1 with TRBJ2-5; D may be TRBD1 or TRBD2 (5 bases each). Germline V lookup: CDR1 MNHNS, CDR2 SASEGT. The V end was cut by 1 base, the J end by 3 bases, with 6 bases between. The CDR3 has 13 residues. This CDR3 reads CASSEGGKETQYF. Here the CDR3 DNA reads TGTGCCAGCAGTGAAGGGGGGAAAGAGACCCAGTACTTC.

This clone has more than one count but fewer than ten. The chain carries TRBV28 and TRBJ2-1; 9 positions match TRBD2. V dropped 3 bases and J dropped 7; count of bases not matched to a gene: 7. Germline V lookup: CDR1 MDHEN, CDR2 SYDVKM. This CDR3 comprises 15 residues. CDR3 residues: CASSLGASGKNEQFF. The CDR3 nucleotides are TGTGCCAGCAGTTTGGGGGCTAGCGGGAAAAATGAGCAGTTCTTC. Full variable domain (rest looked up from reference TRBV28 and TRBJ2-1): DVKVTQSSRYLVKRTGEKVFLECVQDMDHENMFWYRQDPGLGLRLIYFSYDVKMKEKGDIPEGYSVSREKKERFSLILESASTNQTSMYLCASSLGASGKNEQFFGPGTRLTVL.

The chain carries TRBV28 and TRBJ1-2, with D maybe TRBD1 (5 bases). Trimming shortened V by 6 bases and J by 3 bases, and 17 bases separated the two germline ends. This CDR3 comprises 15 residues. Germline assignment: CDR1 MDHEN and CDR2 SYDVKM. For the CDR3, the DNA is TGTGCCAGCAGGCCCGGGGGGACCATAGACTATGGCTACACCTTC. This codes for CASRPGGTIDYGYTF.

V and J are TRBV6-2 or TRBV6-3 and TRBJ2-3, with TRBD1 identical over 8 bases. The germline gives CDR1 MNHEY, CDR2 SVGEGT. The CDR3 has 15 amino acids. Trimming removed 2 bases from V and 5 bases from J; junction bases left unmatched: 6. The CDR3 protein is CASSYQPGGEDTQYF. The CDR3 DNA follows: TGTGCCAGCAGTTACCAGCCAGGGGGCGAAGATACGCAGTATTTT.

This rearrangement joins TRBV7-8 to TRBJ2-7, with 10 bases lining up with TRBD2. CDR3 length: 15 residues. Germline V CDR1 and CDR2: SGHVS, FQNEAQ. With V trimmed by 4 bases and J by 6 bases, 9 bases remained unmatched. Here the CDR3 reads CASSWTSGPTGEQYF. CDR3 nucleotides: TGTGCCAGCAGCTGGACTAGCGGTCCGACGGGCGAGCAGTACTTC.

This clone is termed medium-sized (0.01 to 0.1%). The CDR3 reads CASSRDRGRVVQPQHF. CDR3 nucleotide sequence: TGTGCCAGCAGTCGGGACAGGGGGCGCGTCGTTCAGCCCCAGCATTTT. The chain carries TRBV12-3 or TRBV12-4 and TRBJ1-5; TRBD1 matches at 12 bases. The CDR3 is 16 amino acids. The trim removed 5 bases at V and 6 bases at J, leaving 8 bases unmatched.

The chain couples TRBV5-1 to TRBJ1-1; TRBD1 might be the D (5 bases). Germline V gives CDR1 SGHRS, CDR2 YFSETQ. V lost 0 bases and J lost 1, with 10 bases in between. This CDR3 has 15 amino acids. The CDR3 is CASSLATGTNTEAFF. CDR3 sequence (DNA): TGCGCCAGCAGCTTGGCGACGGGGACGAACACTGAAGCTTTCTTT. The full variable domain, completed using reference TRBV5-1 and TRBJ1-1, is KAGVTQTPRYLIKTRGQQVTLSCSPISGHRSVSWYQQTPGQGLQFLFEYFSETQRNKGNFPGRFSGRQFSNSRSEMNVSTLELGDSALYLCASSLATGTNTEAFFGQGTRLTVV.

The chain carries TRBV20-1 and TRBJ2-3, with 8 bases lining up with TRBD1. The V gene end was trimmed by 6 bases and the J gene end by 5 bases; junction bases not matched to a gene: 13. Germline CDR1 DFQATT, CDR2 SNEGSKA (reference sequence). The CDR3 runs to 15 residues. CDR3 in DNA: TGCAGTGCCCCCGGGACAGGCGAGATTATAGATACGCAGTATTTT. It translates to CSAPGTGEIIDTQYF.

This clone is medium-sized (0.01 to 0.1%) by share. The chain carries TRBV20-1 and TRBJ1-1; no firm D call. The V gene lost 0 bases and the J gene lost 5 bases, with 10 bases spanning the gap. The CDR3 runs to 13 residues. Germline CDR1 reads DFQATT; CDR2 reads SNEGSKA (reference sequence). The CDR3 is CSARDSGETEAFF. CDR3 coding DNA: TGCAGTGCTAGAGATAGTGGGGAGACTGAAGCTTTCTTT.

The chain recombines TRBV27 with TRBJ1-1, with 10 bases lining up with TRBD1. Germline V CDR1 and CDR2: MNHEY, SMNVEV (reference sequence). This CDR3 is built from 16 residues. With V trimmed by 6 bases and J by 4 bases, 11 bases remained unmatched. Written as DNA, the CDR3 is TGTGCCAGCAGGGCCGGGACAGGGGCAGGAGGCACTGAAGCTTTCTTT. Translation gives CASRAGTGAGGTEAFF.

This clone showed up just a few times. The chain has TRBV28 and TRBJ2-1; TRBD2 matches 7 bases. With 9 bases clipped from V and 5 bases from J, the junction kept 4 bases outside the gene matches. The CDR3 totals 12 residues. Germline lookup yields CDR1 MDHEN and CDR2 SYDVKM. This CDR3 reads CARPRGDNEQFF. CDR3 nucleotide sequence: TGTGCCAGACCCCGGGGGGACAATGAGCAGTTCTTC.

The chain has TRBV28 and TRBJ1-2; no clear D. V lost 5 bases to trimming and J lost 3 bases, with 10 bases between them. The V gene's germline CDR1 is MDHEN and CDR2 SYDVKM. There are 13 residues in the CDR3. CDR3 residues: CASSPLDHYGYTF. The CDR3 DNA follows: TGTGCCAGCAGTCCGTTGGACCACTATGGCTACACCTTC.

This clone has just a few counts. The chain employs TRBV10-3 and TRBJ2-7; D is ambiguous. Trimming stripped 0 bases from V and 0 bases from J, with 6 bases between. Germline assignment: CDR1 ENHRY and CDR2 SYGVKD. The CDR3 runs 14 residues. This chain's CDR3 is CAISESDGSYEQYF. The CDR3 DNA is TGTGCCATCAGTGAGTCAGACGGCTCCTACGAGCAGTACTTC.

Here the CDR3 DNA reads TGCAGCGTTGCTCTTGGGACAGATTACTATGGCTACACCTTC. It codes for CSVALGTDYYGYTF. The chain combines TRBV29-1 with TRBJ1-2; TRBD1 matches 7 bases. The trim removed 4 bases at V and 3 bases at J, leaving 8 bases unmatched. Per germline, CDR1 SQVTM and CDR2 ANQGSEA. CDR3 length: 14 amino acids.

By share of the sample, this clone is medium-sized (0.01 to 0.1%). The chain couples TRBV14 to TRBJ2-1; TRBD2 matches 12 bases. The germline CDR1 and CDR2 sequences are SGHDN and FVKESK. V lost 4 bases to trimming and J lost 15 bases; unmatched junction nucleotides: 10. This CDR3 is built from 14 residues. Here the CDR3 reads CASSRATTSGRPFF. In nucleotides, the CDR3 is TGTGCCAGCAGCCGAGCAACGACTAGCGGGAGACCGTTCTTC.

This clone was counted between two and nine times. The genes are TRBV27 and TRBJ1-1, with D possibly being TRBD1 (6 bases). In germline, CDR1 is MNHEY, CDR2 SMNVEV (reference sequence). Trimming took 3 bases from V and 5 from J, leaving 10 bases between them. The CDR3 contains 13 residues. CDR3 in amino acids: CASSFGGLTEAFF. The CDR3 DNA sequence: TGTGCCAGCAGTTTTGGGGGCTTGACTGAAGCTTTCTTT.

This clone has more than one count but fewer than ten. The chain carries TRBV10-3 and TRBJ2-3; TRBD2 matches 8 bases. Germline V CDR1 and CDR2: ENHRY, SYGVKD. The CDR3 contains 16 residues. V shed 10 bases, J shed 4 bases, and the junction held 16 bases outside the gene matches. CDR3 bases: TGTGCCACCTGGGAACCAAGCGGGAGTAAGGCAGATACGCAGTATTTT. It specifies CATWEPSGSKADTQYF.

The chain combines TRBV6-1 with TRBJ1-2, with D unresolved. The CDR3 sequence is 13 residues long. Germline loops: CDR1 MNHNS, CDR2 SASEGT. V lost 6 bases and J 6 bases, leaving 14 bases between the germline ends. CDR3 residues: CASRANDGDGYTF. In DNA form, the CDR3 reads TGTGCCAGCAGGGCCAATGATGGGGATGGCTACACCTTC.

The table lists this clone with many counts. The V and J genes are TRBV10-3 and TRBJ1-1, with 7 positions matching TRBD1. Trimming cost V 8 bases and J 0 bases; bases outside gene matches: 9. CDR3 size: 15 residues. The germline CDR1 and CDR2 sequences are ENHRY and SYGVKD. CDR3 sequence (DNA): TGTGCCATCTTCCAGGGGACAGTTTTGAACACTGAAGCTTTCTTT. Translation gives CAIFQGTVLNTEAFF.

The V gene is TRBV6-2 or TRBV6-3, the J gene TRBJ2-3; no definite D call. Trimming stripped 7 bases from V and 1 base from J, with 9 bases between. There are 13 residues in the CDR3. Germline CDR1 is MNHEY and CDR2 is SVGEGT. The CDR3 is CASTATGTDTQYF. The CDR3 nucleotides are TGTGCCAGCACGGCAACTGGCACAGATACGCAGTATTTT.